A single sample is the source of the 17 T cell receptor beta chains below, sequenced in a study of early T cells in non-severe SARS-CoV-2 infection. TCRdb re-derived calls from the 5' RACE reads in MiXCR, one entry per CDR3 protein. The repertoire holds about 90,000 distinct CDR3 sequences, with about an eighth as singletons. Sequenced material: whole blood, taken at baseline. The receptors originated from an adult who was a healthcare worker with PCR-confirmed SARS-CoV-2 infection or an uninfected control (not recorded which).

This clonotype was counted between two and nine times. The rearrangement joins TRBV20-1 to TRBJ2-7; TRBD2 agrees at 11 bases. CDR1 DFQATT and CDR2 SNEGSKA come from the germline V gene (reference sequence). This CDR3 spans 13 amino acids. The trim removed 5 bases at V and 7 bases at J, leaving 7 bases unmatched. CDR3 in amino acids: CSARPGLAEEQYF. Written as DNA, the CDR3 is TGCAGTGCTCGCCCGGGACTAGCGGAAGAGCAGTACTTC.

The chain recombines TRBV24-1 with TRBJ2-2, with D hard to call. Germline V gene sequence: CDR1 KGHDR, CDR2 SFDVKD. The V gene lost 7 bases and the J gene lost 0 bases, with 8 bases spanning the gap. CDR3 size: 14 residues. CDR3 protein: CATSADANTGELFF. The CDR3 coding sequence is TGTGCCACCAGCGCCGACGCGAACACCGGGGAGCTGTTTTTT.

This clonotype was observed a handful of times. V gene TRBV7-2 combines with J gene TRBJ2-1; 10 nucleotides line up with TRBD2. J gave up 4 bases and V 5 bases, and 5 bases lay outside the gene matches. Germline CDR1 is SGHTA and CDR2 is FQGNSA. The CDR3 runs 15 residues. CDR3 protein: CASSGWTSGYNEQFF. As DNA, the CDR3 is TGTGCCAGCAGCGGATGGACTAGCGGATACAATGAGCAGTTCTTC.

This chain connects TRBV27 to TRBJ1-1; no reliable D call. CDR1 and CDR2 from the germline V gene are MNHEY and SMNVEV (reference sequence). Trimming stripped 6 bases from V and 4 bases from J, with 21 bases between. The CDR3 extends over 16 amino acids. The CDR3 protein is CASSQTRVPGGTEAFF. The CDR3 bases are TGTGCCAGCAGCCAGACAAGGGTCCCCGGCGGCACTGAAGCTTTCTTT.

The chain has TRBV12-3 or TRBV12-4 and TRBJ1-1, with D possibly TRBD1 on 5 matching bases. CDR3 size: 14 residues. V was shortened by 5 bases and J by 0 bases, with 10 bases between the two germline ends. This CDR3 is CASSPQGVNTEAFF. The CDR3 DNA is TGTGCCAGCAGTCCCCAGGGAGTGAACACTGAAGCTTTCTTT.

This clonotype was observed a handful of times. The genes are TRBV20-1 and TRBJ2-1; the match to TRBD2 covers 10 bases. V dropped 4 bases and J dropped 0; count of bases not matched to a gene: 12. In germline, CDR1 is DFQATT, CDR2 SNEGSKA (reference sequence). The CDR3 runs 18 residues. CDR3 loop: CSATREEREGLSYNEQFF. The CDR3 DNA sequence: TGCAGTGCTACACGGGAAGAGCGGGAGGGCCTCTCCTACAATGAGCAGTTCTTC.

This clonotype was observed a handful of times. The chain links TRBV20-1 to TRBJ2-1, with TRBD1 matching 7 bases. The CDR3 has 14 residues. Per germline, CDR1 DFQATT and CDR2 SNEGSKA (reference sequence). After removal of 6 bases from V and 9 bases from J, the junction contained 14 bases not matched to a gene. Here the CDR3 reads CSAPLSDRASEQFF. The CDR3 DNA sequence: TGCAGTGCCCCCTTATCAGACAGGGCGAGTGAGCAGTTCTTC.

The chain couples TRBV27 to TRBJ2-2; no firm D call. The CDR3 is 14 amino acids. Germline CDR1 and CDR2: MNHEY and SMNVEV (reference sequence). V was pared by 8 bases and J by 0 bases, with 10 bases between. The CDR3 bases are TGTGCCAGCTCGGCAGCCGCGAACACCGGGGAGCTGTTTTTT. The encoded protein is CASSAAANTGELFF.

The chain links TRBV11-2 to TRBJ2-1; either TRBD1 or TRBD2 may supply D (5 bases each). CDR3 length: 14 residues. Germline CDR1 is SGHAT and CDR2 is FQNNGV. The V gene lost 5 bases and the J gene lost 8 bases, with 16 bases spanning the gap. For the CDR3, the DNA is TGTGCCAGCAGCACCTCCCAGACAGCGGATGAGCAGTTCTTC. This translates into CASSTSQTADEQFF.

The V and J genes are TRBV15 and TRBJ2-3; D assignment may be TRBD1 or TRBD2 (5 bases each). V was cut by 1 base and J by 2 bases, with 19 bases left in between. The CDR3 has 18 residues. Germline V gene lookup returns CDR1 LNHNV and CDR2 YYDKDF (reference sequence). CDR3 loop: CATSRAGTNTPTTDTQYF. The DNA for the CDR3 is TGTGCCACCAGCAGAGCCGGGACGAATACCCCCACCACAGATACGCAGTATTTT.

V gene TRBV24-1 combines with J gene TRBJ2-7, with TRBD1 as a possible D gene (6 bases). CDR3 size: 17 residues. In germline, CDR1 is KGHDR, CDR2 SFDVKD. V was trimmed by 2 bases and J by 0 bases, leaving 16 bases between them. This CDR3 is CATSDSGTGMHSYEQYF. As DNA, the CDR3 is TGTGCCACCAGTGATTCGGGTACAGGGATGCACTCCTACGAGCAGTACTTC.

This clonotype was recorded a few times. The chain couples TRBV18 to TRBJ1-4, with no clear D. Trimming took off 6 bases at V and 0 bases at J, with 11 bases between the two ends. The germline V gene encodes CDR1 KGHSH and CDR2 LQKENI. The CDR3 is 15 amino acids. This chain's CDR3 is CASSPTAATNEKLFF. The CDR3 DNA is TGTGCCAGCTCCCCAACAGCGGCAACTAATGAAAAACTGTTTTTT.

The genes are TRBV28 and TRBJ2-7; D remains unclear. Trimming shortened V by 10 bases and J by 0 bases, and 13 bases separated the two germline ends. Germline loops: CDR1 MDHEN, CDR2 SYDVKM. The CDR3 is made up of 13 amino acids. The CDR3 nucleotides read TGTGCCACCCTCAAGGCCCCCTCCTACGAGCAGTACTTC. This codes for CATLKAPSYEQYF. Based on the CDR3 plus reference TRBV28 and TRBJ2-7, the full variable domain is DVKVTQSSRYLVKRTGEKVFLECVQDMDHENMFWYRQDPGLGLRLIYFSYDVKMKEKGDIPEGYSVSREKKERFSLILESASTNQTSMYLCATLKAPSYEQYFGPGTRLTVT.

This clonotype was seen only a few times. The rearrangement joins TRBV15 to TRBJ2-1; 8 bases agree with TRBD1. The ends lost 0 bases at V and 8 bases at J; junction bases unmatched: 6. Germline V gene lookup returns CDR1 LNHNV and CDR2 YYDKDF (reference sequence). This CDR3 is built from 15 residues. CDR3 protein: CATSREVAGGYEQFF. CDR3 nucleotides: TGTGCCACCAGCAGAGAGGTGGCAGGGGGCTATGAGCAGTTCTTC.

This clonotype was counted ten times or more. The gene calls are TRBV12-3 or TRBV12-4 and TRBJ2-7, with 7 bases fitting TRBD2. The CDR3 is 13 amino acids. V dropped 6 bases and J dropped 5; count of bases not matched to a gene: 7. Written as DNA, the CDR3 is TGTGCCAGCAGCTCCGGGACTACCCACGAGCAGTACTTC. As protein: CASSSGTTHEQYF.

Notes on this clonotype: This is likely a read error, given that the CDR3 carries no conserved phenylalanine or tryptophan at its end. This chain links TRBV29-1 with TRBJ1-1; D might be TRBD1 (5 bases). V lost 6 bases and J lost 2, with 13 bases in between. This CDR3 region has 13 residues. Per germline, CDR1 SQVTM and CDR2 ANQGSEA. The CDR3, as DNA: TGCAGCGTCGCATTGGGGGGAAACACTGAAGCTTTCCTT. Amino acid sequence: CSVALGGNTEAFL.

This clonotype appeared a few times. This CDR3 is CASSSTSSVGTGELFF. The CDR3 nucleotides read TGTGCCAGCAGCTCCACTTCTAGCGTCGGCACCGGGGAGCTGTTTTTT. V is TRBV11-3 and J is TRBJ2-2; weak D call: TRBD2 (6 bases). The length of the CDR3 is 16 residues. Germline V gene data show CDR1 as SGHNT and CDR2 as YENEEA. V dropped 4 bases and J dropped 4 bases, with 16 bases sitting between them.